The T cell receptor beta chain described here comes from a study of beta chain features in type 1 diabetes. About the research overall: Cell yields, gender and age were comparable in patients and healthy donors.

Germline V gene lookup returns CDR1 DFQATT and CDR2 SNEGSKA (reference sequence). Trimming cost V 0 bases and J 11 bases, with 8 bases left between them. The CDR3 has 11 residues. Expressed TCRB transcripts got sequenced, as all isolated RNA was reverse transcribed. Profiling relied on immunoSEQ multiplex PCR, and the TCRdb table lists in-frame clones only, not all of them. The repertoire holds some 150,000 clones, with 8.5% to 12% as singletons. The sample consisted of naive CD4+ T cells from blood. The sequence was collected from a man younger than 35 in good health. This chain links TRBV20-1 with TRBJ2-1, with a weak D call TRBD1 (6 bases). The CDR3 sequence: CSARDQGQQFF. DNA for the CDR3: TGCAGTGCTAGAGATCAGGGGCAGCAGTTCTTC.